This TCR beta chain was obtained from a study of T-cell reconstitution after alpha-beta-depleted transplantation in children (dated by TCRdb to the mid-2010s). As for the study more broadly: T-cell immune reconstitution after TCRalphabeta/CD19-depleted allogeneic hematopoietic cell transplantation in children was quantitatively tracked in the study by means of TCR repertoire profiling. Study-wide conclusions, independent of this receptor: In some patients, the high TCRbeta diversity seen at day 60 was put down to recipient T cells and intrathymic progenitors that had survived conditioning. Over subsequent months, a decline in hyperexpanded clone frequencies was noted, and after one year, T-cell counts and TCRbeta diversity were mostly ascribed to newly produced T cells. The apparently early alphabetaT-cell count recovery about two months after transplant was reportedly dependent on only several hundred rapidly expanded clones derived from non-depleted graft cells.

Compared with germline, V lacks 3 bases and J lacks 10 bases; bases without a gene match: 24. From its cysteine to its phenylalanine, the CDR3 spans 19 amino acids. The only DNA kept is the CDR3, 57 bases in frame from the first base. CDR1 KGHDR and CDR2 SFDVKD are derived from the germline V gene. Receptor libraries were prepared by PCR. Sequencing used an Illumina HiSeq 2500. TCR libraries were prepared with molecular barcoding, using unique molecular identifiers to normalize TCRbeta repertoire quantification. TCRdb reworked the public reads: Q25 trimming with fastp, MiXCR clone assembly, productive beta chains retained. When rows share a CDR3 protein, they turn into one entry using the most common DNA and genes. This sample has about 340,000 distinct CDR3 sequences in its table, and roughly 17% of those were observed once. The ten largest clonotypes hold approximately 44% of the sample. Explained via the paper, the treatment or condition label denotes: allogeneic hematopoietic cell transplantation with graft depleted of TCRalphabeta T cells and CD19 B cells. The children who served as transplant recipients had been given grafts of TCRalphabeta/CD19-depleted allogeneic hematopoietic cells.

A remark on this clonotype: It has no known antigen specificity. The input lacks base qualities; no much larger clone sits a single base away.

The source of this sequence is a male patient aged 2-10 years who had a stem cell transplant for acute lymphoblastic leukemia, so the T cells may come from the graft donor. Here the chain combines TRBV24-1 and TRBJ2-5, with 8 central nucleotides matching TRBD2. The sample was PBMCs, mostly from graft donor cells, taken 360 days after TCRalphabeta/CD19-depleted stem cell transplant. DNA sequence: TGTGCCACCAGTGATCCTCGCCCTGCCGGGAGGGTCCTACAAGGGGGCCAGTACTTC. This encodes CATSDPRPAGRVLQGGQYF.